These 27 T cell receptor beta chains originate from one sample sequenced in a study of beta chain features in type 1 diabetes. Since all of the isolated RNA was reverse transcribed, expressed TCRB transcripts were what got sequenced. The table came from immunoSEQ multiplex PCR; TCRdb's copy has only in-frame clones and leaves some out. The sample lists hundreds of thousands of clones, 9.5% to 12% occurring once. Input material: naive CD4+ T cells from blood. The receptors stem from a woman aged 18-35 years in good health.

This clone turned up a few times. V is TRBV13 and J is TRBJ2-5; D remains unclear. This CDR3 has 17 residues. V lost 4 bases to trimming and J lost 1 base, with 19 bases between them. Per germline, CDR1 PRHDT and CDR2 FYEKMQ (reference sequence). The CDR3 is CASSYNQWTKPQETQYF. In DNA form, the CDR3 reads TGTGCCAGCAGCTACAACCAATGGACGAAGCCCCAAGAGACCCAGTACTTC.

Only a few counts were recorded for this clone. The chain is built from TRBV28 and TRBJ2-1, with D unclear. Germline loops: CDR1 MDHEN, CDR2 SYDVKM. V was trimmed by 2 bases and J by 8 bases, leaving 4 bases between them. The CDR3 is made up of 11 amino acids. CDR3 in amino acids: CASSLVYEQFF. The CDR3, as DNA: TGTGCCAGCAGTTTAGTTTATGAGCAGTTCTTC.

The chain carries TRBV11-1 and TRBJ1-2; D is ambiguous. Trimming pared 4 bases from V and 8 bases from J, leaving 8 bases between. This CDR3 has 11 amino acids. CDR1 and CDR2 from the germline V gene are SGHAT and FQDESV (reference sequence). CDR3 in DNA: TGTGCCAGCAGCTCTGGTTGGGGCTACACCTTC. Its protein product is CASSSGWGYTF. The full variable domain, rest sourced from reference TRBV11-1 and TRBJ1-2, is EAEVAQSPRYKITEKSQAVAFWCDPISGHATLYWYRQILGQGPELLVQFQDESVVDDSQLPKDRFSAERLKGVDSTLKIQPAELGDSAMYLCASSSGWGYTFGSGTRLTVV.

The chain carries TRBV7-8 and TRBJ2-3, with D possibly matching TRBD1 (5 bases). Germline CDR1 SGHVS, CDR2 FQNEAQ. The V gene lost 7 bases and the J gene lost 1 base, with 12 bases spanning the gap. CDR3 length equals 14 residues. The CDR3 DNA reads as TGTGCCAGCAATAAGGGGCTTGGCACAGATACGCAGTATTTT. Its protein is CASNKGLGTDTQYF.

This clone turned up a few times. The chain carries TRBV7-3 and TRBJ2-4, with D unresolved. CDR3 length equals 15 residues. The V gene lost 5 bases and the J gene lost 4 bases, with 15 bases spanning the gap. Germline CDR1 SGHTA, CDR2 FQGTGA. CDR3 in amino acids: CASSPFGLRKNIQYF. DNA of the CDR3: TGTGCCAGCAGCCCGTTTGGCCTGAGAAAAAACATTCAGTACTTC.

This clone was observed a few times. V and J are TRBV4-3 and TRBJ2-5; D remains ambiguous. CDR3 length equals 15 residues. CDR1 and CDR2 from the germline V gene are LGHNA and YSLEER. Trimming shortened V by 4 bases and J by 0 bases, and 12 bases separated the two germline ends. CDR3 nucleotides: TGCGCCAGCAGCCCCTCCGTGCGGTACCAAGAGACCCAGTACTTC. This encodes CASSPSVRYQETQYF.

The chain joins TRBV7-2 to TRBJ1-5, with D possibly TRBD1 on 6 matching bases. Germline loops: CDR1 SGHTA, CDR2 FQGNSA. Deletions cut 0 bases from V and 6 bases from J, with 12 bases between. The CDR3 has 15 amino acids. This chain's CDR3 is CASSLAAGERQPQHF. The DNA of the CDR3 is TGTGCCAGCAGCTTAGCGGCAGGGGAACGTCAGCCCCAGCATTTT.

The chain has TRBV25-1 and TRBJ1-4, with 10 bases lining up with TRBD1. V gave up 6 bases and J gave up 5 bases; unmatched junction bases: 9. The CDR3 is 16 amino acids. Germline CDR1 MGHDK, CDR2 SYGVNS. CDR3 sequence (DNA): TGTGCCAGCAGCCCGACAGGGGGCAAGTCAAATGAAAAACTGTTTTTT. Amino acid sequence: CASSPTGGKSNEKLFF.

The chain carries TRBV2 and TRBJ2-2, with 7 positions matching TRBD1. Losses at the gene ends were 7 bases for V and 1 base for J; bases not matched to a gene: 3. CDR1 and CDR2 from the germline V gene are SNHLY and FYNNEI. There are 14 residues in the CDR3. CDR3 region: CASTRQGNTGELFF. CDR3 DNA: TGTGCCAGCACTCGACAGGGGAACACCGGGGAGCTGTTTTTT.

CDR3 coding DNA: TGTGCCAGCAGTCCATCTAGCAGATCCTACGAGCAGTACTTC. Translating gives CASSPSSRSYEQYF. This chain links TRBV7-8 with TRBJ2-7, with D perhaps matching TRBD2 (5 bases). The germline gives CDR1 SGHVS, CDR2 FQNEAQ. The CDR3 sequence is 14 residues long. V lost 6 bases and J 1 base, leaving 13 bases between the germline ends.

The chain couples TRBV25-1 to TRBJ1-1, with D unresolved. Trimming stripped 0 bases from V and 1 base from J, with 15 bases between. Per germline, CDR1 MGHDK and CDR2 SYGVNS. This CDR3 has 17 amino acids. CDR3 protein: CASSEYWRTQTNTEAFF. The CDR3 nucleotides are TGTGCCAGCAGTGAATATTGGCGAACCCAGACGAACACTGAAGCTTTCTTT.

This clone has just a few counts. The chain is built from TRBV7-2 and TRBJ2-1; TRBD2 matches 8 bases. Unmatched junction bases numbered 5, after V lost 0 bases and J lost 4 bases. The CDR3 sequence is 16 residues long. Germline CDR1 SGHTA, CDR2 FQGNSA. In DNA, the CDR3 is TGTGCCAGCAGCTTAGCTGGAGCGGGAGAGTACAATGAGCAGTTCTTC. It codes for CASSLAGAGEYNEQFF. Based on the CDR3 plus reference TRBV7-2 and TRBJ2-1, the full variable domain is GAGVSQSPSNKVTEKGKDVELRCDPISGHTALYWYRQSLGQGLEFLIYFQGNSAPDKSGLPSDRFSAERTGGSVSTLTIQRTQQEDSAVYLCASSLAGAGEYNEQFFGPGTRLTVL.

The gene calls are TRBV30 and TRBJ2-1; TRBD2 agrees at 7 bases. CDR3 length: 14 residues. V gave up 6 bases and J gave up 11 bases; unmatched junction bases: 16. The germline CDR1 and CDR2 sequences are GTSNPN and SVGIG (reference sequence). The CDR3 DNA is TGTGCCTGCCGACTAGCAGGCTCCATCGTGAAGCAGTTCTTC. This encodes CACRLAGSIVKQFF.

This clone was recorded a few times. The chain has TRBV29-1 and TRBJ2-4; TRBD1 matches 7 bases. V trimming: 4 bases; J trimming: 0 bases; junction bases outside the gene matches: 3. Germline assignment: CDR1 SQVTM and CDR2 ANQGSEA. The CDR3 contains 14 residues. The CDR3 region is CSVAGGVAKNIQYF. CDR3 bases: TGCAGCGTTGCAGGGGGAGTAGCCAAAAACATTCAGTACTTC.

The rearrangement joins TRBV15 to TRBJ1-5; D might be TRBD1 (6 bases). Germline loops: CDR1 LNHNV, CDR2 YYDKDF (reference sequence). The CDR3 runs 19 residues. The V gene lost 0 bases and the J gene lost 3 bases, with 21 bases spanning the gap. CDR3 sequence: CATSRDAGWDTRFNQPQHF. DNA of the CDR3: TGTGCCACCAGCAGAGATGCGGGGTGGGACACTCGCTTCAATCAGCCCCAGCATTTT.

This clone turned up a few times. The gene calls are TRBV7-2 and TRBJ2-1, with unresolved D. CDR3 size: 13 residues. Trimming took off 3 bases at V and 2 bases at J, with 5 bases between the two ends. In germline, CDR1 is SGHTA, CDR2 FQGNSA. This CDR3 reads CASSFGPYNEQFF. The CDR3 nucleotides read TGTGCCAGCAGCTTCGGGCCCTACAATGAGCAGTTCTTC.

On this clone itself: Different DNA sequences within this sample yield the same CDR3. J is TRBJ2-1 and V is TRBV29-1, with TRBD1 matching 8 bases. The CDR3 length is 16 residues. Germline CDR1 reads SQVTM; CDR2 reads ANQGSEA. J lost 0 bases, V lost 0 bases, and 4 bases had no gene match. In DNA form, the CDR3 reads TGCAGCGTTGAAGAAGGACAGGGTGGCTCCTACAATGAGCAGTTCTTC. Its translation is CSVEEGQGGSYNEQFF.

This clone was observed a few times. The chain uses TRBV30 and TRBJ2-5, with a weak D call TRBD2 (6 bases). CDR1 and CDR2 (germline): GTSNPN, SVGIG (reference sequence). V lost 2 bases to trimming and J lost 2 bases, with 18 bases between them. The length of the CDR3 is 16 residues. CDR3 coding DNA: TGTGCCTGGAGTCGGTCGGAGGGCCAGATTCAAGAGACCCAGTACTTC. It translates to CAWSRSEGQIQETQYF.

This chain uses TRBV7-3 with TRBJ2-3, with TRBD1 matching 8 bases. CDR1 and CDR2 from the germline V gene are SGHTA and FQGTGA. The V and J ends lost 4 bases and 3 bases, in that order; junction bases with no gene match: 6. The CDR3 is made up of 15 amino acids. In nucleotides, the CDR3 is TGTGCCAGCAGCTCCATGGGGGACAGGACAGATACGCAGTATTTT. Residues: CASSSMGDRTDTQYF.

In its sample, this clone was seen a few times. V usage is TRBV10-3 and J usage is TRBJ2-2; 8 bases fit TRBD2. The germline CDR1 and CDR2 sequences are ENHRY and SYGVKD. This CDR3 is 13 amino acids long. J lost 5 bases, V lost 8 bases, and 4 bases had no gene match. In nucleotides, the CDR3 is TGTGCCATCCGGAGCGGGGGAACCGGGGAGCTGTTTTTT. Translation gives CAIRSGGTGELFF.

This clone has more than one count but fewer than ten. The rearrangement uses TRBV4-3 and TRBJ2-5; D gene unclear. The V gene lost 0 bases and the J gene lost 3 bases, with 8 bases spanning the gap. Per germline, CDR1 LGHNA and CDR2 YSLEER. This CDR3 has 14 residues. CDR3 nucleotides: TGCGCCAGCAGCCAAGAAGGCAGAAAAGAGACCCAGTACTTC. Its translation is CASSQEGRKETQYF.

The rearrangement joins TRBV18 to TRBJ2-5; 14 bases fit TRBD2. The CDR3 length is 16 residues. The V segment lost 5 bases and the J segment 4 bases; nucleotides outside the gene matches: 6. In germline, CDR1 is KGHSH, CDR2 LQKENI. The CDR3 DNA reads TGTGCCAGCTCATCCCGGACTAGCGGGAGGTCAGAGACCCAGTACTTC. Amino acids: CASSSRTSGRSETQYF.

This clone has a handful of counts. V usage is TRBV10-3 and J usage is TRBJ2-3; the D gene is possibly TRBD2 (6 bases). The V end lost 2 bases, the J end lost 6 bases, and 18 bases lay between the germline ends. Germline lookup yields CDR1 ENHRY and CDR2 SYGVKD. The CDR3 is made up of 16 amino acids. The CDR3 protein is CAISELAGRGEDTQYF. DNA of the CDR3: TGTGCCATCAGTGAGCTTGCGGGGAGAGGGGAGGATACGCAGTATTTT.

There are a few counts of this clone. The rearrangement uses TRBV28 and TRBJ2-5; perhaps TRBD2 as D (6 bases). CDR1 and CDR2 from the germline V gene are MDHEN and SYDVKM. The CDR3 has 13 amino acids. Trimming cost V 7 bases and J 5 bases, with 14 bases left between them. The CDR3 here is CASIRLETETQYF. CDR3 DNA: TGTGCCAGCATACGACTAGAGACGGAGACCCAGTACTTC.

The chain couples TRBV5-1 to TRBJ1-2; D is uncertain. Trimming cost V 2 bases and J 4 bases, with 9 bases left between them. The V gene's germline CDR1 is SGHRS and CDR2 YFSETQ. This CDR3 contains 13 residues. The CDR3 sequence: CASSFEGTYGYTF. CDR3 nucleotide sequence: TGCGCCAGCAGCTTTGAGGGTACCTATGGCTACACCTTC.

V is TRBV10-3 and J is TRBJ2-7, with D perhaps matching TRBD1 (6 bases). The V gene lost 4 bases and the J gene lost 7 bases, with 8 bases spanning the gap. The germline CDR1 and CDR2 sequences are ENHRY and SYGVKD. The CDR3 has 11 amino acids. The chain's CDR3 is CAISVGQEQYV. In nucleotides, the CDR3 is TGTGCCATCAGTGTAGGACAGGAGCAGTACGTC.

This clone has only a few counts. The chain uses TRBV5-1 and TRBJ2-1; a possible D gene is TRBD1 (5 bases). CDR3 length equals 11 residues. In germline, CDR1 is SGHRS, CDR2 YFSETQ. The germline V and J ends were trimmed by 4 bases and 15 bases, with 14 bases remaining between them. The chain's CDR3 is CASSLGHPVFF. DNA of the CDR3: TGCGCCAGCAGCCTAGGACACCCAGTGTTCTTC.